Listed below are T cell receptor beta chains from one sample, sequenced in a study of T cells after yellow fever vaccination. Via MiXCR, TCRdb re-called the 5' RACE reads, giving one row per CDR3 protein. The sample records hundreds of thousands of distinct CDR3 sequences, roughly an eighth being singletons. Sequencing used CD4+ T cells sorted from PBMCs, obtained 15 days after the yellow fever booster vaccination. These receptors were obtained from a man aged 18 to 29 who received the YFV17D yellow fever vaccine. Both conserved end residues are part of each CDR3. D genes are given only for firm matches. A row's size may be missing; if present it is once, few, many or a size class.

clone_size | j_call | d_call | v_call | cdr3_nt | cdr3_aa
once | TRBJ2-2 | NA | TRBV2 | TGTGCCAGCGGGGGGCGCGGGAACAGCGGGGAGCTGTTTTTT | CASGGRGNSGELFF
many | TRBJ2-1 | NA | TRBV20-1 | TGCAGTGCGCGAGCGTACTCCTACAATGAGCAGTTCTTC | CSARAYSYNEQFF
many | TRBJ2-3 | NA | TRBV7-2 | TGTGCCAGCAGCCCGGAAGTGGATCCGGGGGGCACAGATACGCAGTATTTT | CASSPEVDPGGTDTQYF
once | TRBJ1-1 | NA | TRBV12-2 | TGTGCAAGTCGCTTGACAGGGGCGGGGACTGAAGCTTTCTTT | CASRLTGAGTEAFF
few | TRBJ2-1 | TRBD2 | TRBV7-3 | TGTGCCAGCAGCTCCCTGGGACTAGCGGGGCCGGGGGAGCAGTTCTTC | CASSSLGLAGPGEQFF
few | TRBJ1-2 | TRBD1 | TRBV20-1 | TGCAGTGCGCCTGACAGGGGGCTTAGGAGCTACACCTTC | CSAPDRGLRSYTF
NA | TRBJ2-3 | TRBD1 | TRBV5-1 | TGCGCCAGCAACAGTGGACAGGGCACAGATACGCAGTATTTT | CASNSGQGTDTQYF
NA | TRBJ2-7 | NA | TRBV18 | TGTGCCAGCTCACCAACGAGGGACGAGCAGTACTTC | CASSPTRDEQYF
NA | TRBJ1-1 | NA | TRBV2 | TGTGCCAGCAGTCCCCAGGTTTGGACTGAAGCTTTCTTT | CASSPQVWTEAFF
many | TRBJ2-3 | NA | TRBV29-1 | TGCAGCGTTGACAGGCCGGGGGGCCTGACAGATACGCAGTATTTT | CSVDRPGGLTDTQYF
few | TRBJ2-1 | NA | TRBV4-3 | TGCGCCAGCAGCCAAGACCCCGTCGGGTTCGATGAGCAGTTCTTC | CASSQDPVGFDEQFF
NA | TRBJ1-1 | NA | TRBV28 | TGTGCCAGCAGTTTGGATCAGGATGAAGCTTTCTTT | CASSLDQDEAFF
NA | TRBJ2-4 | TRBD1 | TRBV3-1 | TGTGCCAGCAGCCTCGGACAGGGGGCAACCATTCAGTACTTC | CASSLGQGATIQYF
few | TRBJ2-3 | NA | TRBV6-1 | TGTGCCAGCACTACCCGGACGCCCTCCGGGGGTACGCAGTATTTT | CASTTRTPSGGTQYF
NA | TRBJ2-3 | TRBD1 | TRBV20-1 | TGCAGTGCTAGGGACAGGATCTTAGGCACAGATACGCAGTATTTT | CSARDRILGTDTQYF
few | TRBJ1-2 | NA | TRBV5-5 | TGTGCCAGCAGCTTTACGGGGGTTGATGGCTACACCTTC | CASSFTGVDGYTF
few | TRBJ1-2 | NA | TRBV5-1 | TGCGCCAGCAGGGTTGGCACGGTCTATGGCTACACCTTC | CASRVGTVYGYTF
many | TRBJ2-3 | NA | TRBV5-4 | TGTGCCAGCAGCTTCGACTCGGGGGATACGCAGTATTTT | CASSFDSGDTQYF
NA | TRBJ2-7 | NA | TRBV5-1 | TGCGCCAGCAGCTCGGTCGGATTGGGAGGCGAGCAGTACTTC | CASSSVGLGGEQYF
NA | TRBJ1-2 | NA | TRBV20-1 | TGCAGTGCTCCAGATGGGCCCTATGGCTACACCTTC | CSAPDGPYGYTF
NA | TRBJ2-2 | NA | TRBV11-1 | TGTGCCAGCAGCCTCGGGGTGCACACCGGGGAGCTGTTTTTT | CASSLGVHTGELFF
NA | TRBJ2-5 | NA | TRBV5-1 | TGCGCCAGCAGCTTGGGGGCAGGCGCTGAAGAGACCCAGTACTTC | CASSLGAGAEETQYF
few | TRBJ1-1 | TRBD1 | TRBV18 | TGTGCCAGCTCACCCGACAGGGGAAGGTCTGAAGCTTTCTTT | CASSPDRGRSEAFF
few | TRBJ2-6 | TRBD1 | TRBV5-5 | TGTGCCAGCAGCTTGGAGCGTGGGACAGCCGACCCTGGGGCCAACGTCCTGACTTTC | CASSLERGTADPGANVLTF
NA | TRBJ1-2 | NA | TRBV7-9 | TGTGCCAGCAGCTACCCAGTGGGAGTAGGTGGCTACACCTTC | CASSYPVGVGGYTF
many | TRBJ2-3 | NA | TRBV11-2 | TGTGCCAGCAGCTTAAATCGCCGGGGGGCGGCTGATACGCAGTATTTT | CASSLNRRGAADTQYF
few | TRBJ2-1 | NA | TRBV27 | TGTGCCAGCAGTTTACTAGACAGGAGGAATGAGCAGTTCTTC | CASSLLDRRNEQFF
few | TRBJ1-1 | NA | TRBV7-2 | TGTGCCAGCAGCTTTTTCGCAGTGAACACTGAAGCTTTCTTT | CASSFFAVNTEAFF
NA | TRBJ2-1 | TRBD2 | TRBV5-1 | TGCGCCAGCAGCTTGGTGTCTAGCGGGGGGCCTCCTCCCTACAATGAGCAGTTCTTC | CASSLVSSGGPPPYNEQFF
NA | TRBJ2-1 | TRBD2 | TRBV6-5 | TGTGCCAGCACGCCCGCCGGGACTAGCGGGAATAATGAGCAGTTCTTC | CASTPAGTSGNNEQFF